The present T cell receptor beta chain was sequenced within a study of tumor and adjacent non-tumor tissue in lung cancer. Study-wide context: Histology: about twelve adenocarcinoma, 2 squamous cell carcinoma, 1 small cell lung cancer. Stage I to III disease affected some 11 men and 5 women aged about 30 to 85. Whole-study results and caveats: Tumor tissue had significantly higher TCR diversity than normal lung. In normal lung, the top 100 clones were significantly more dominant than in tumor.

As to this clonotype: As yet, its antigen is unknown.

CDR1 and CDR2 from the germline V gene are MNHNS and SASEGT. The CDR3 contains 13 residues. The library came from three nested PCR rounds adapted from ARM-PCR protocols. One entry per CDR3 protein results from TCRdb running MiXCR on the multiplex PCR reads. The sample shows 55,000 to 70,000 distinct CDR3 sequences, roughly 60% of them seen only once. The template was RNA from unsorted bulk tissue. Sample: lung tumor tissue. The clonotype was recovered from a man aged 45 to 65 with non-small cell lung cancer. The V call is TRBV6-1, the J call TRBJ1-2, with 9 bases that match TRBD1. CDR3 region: CVISRQGGDGYTF. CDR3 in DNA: TGTGTCATCTCACGACAGGGGGGGGATGGCTACACCTTC.